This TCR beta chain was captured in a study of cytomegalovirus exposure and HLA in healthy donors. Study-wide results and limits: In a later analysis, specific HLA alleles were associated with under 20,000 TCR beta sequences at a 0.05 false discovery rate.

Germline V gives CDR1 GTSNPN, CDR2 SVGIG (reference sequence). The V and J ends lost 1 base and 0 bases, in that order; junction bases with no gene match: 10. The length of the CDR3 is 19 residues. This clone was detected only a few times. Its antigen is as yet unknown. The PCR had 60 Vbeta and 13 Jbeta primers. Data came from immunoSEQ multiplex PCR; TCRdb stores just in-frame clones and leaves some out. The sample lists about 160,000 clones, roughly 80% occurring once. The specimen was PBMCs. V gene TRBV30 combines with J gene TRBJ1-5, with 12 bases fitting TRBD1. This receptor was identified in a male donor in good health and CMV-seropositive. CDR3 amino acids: CAWSAPGQGAPYSNQPQHF. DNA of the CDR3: TGTGCCTGGAGTGCCCCGGGACAGGGGGCCCCTTATAGCAATCAGCCCCAGCATTTT.